Presented here are 23 T cell receptor beta chains from one specimen sequenced in a study of cytomegalovirus exposure and HLA in healthy donors. PCR employed 60 Vbeta and 13 Jbeta primers. Method: immunoSEQ multiplex PCR; TCRdb's copy keeps in-frame clones and lacks some. The repertoire holds about 130,000 clones, 80% seen once, with about 4% in the top ten. The sequenced sample consisted of PBMCs. These receptors originate from a middle-aged woman in good health and CMV-seronegative.

The V gene is TRBV6-5, the J gene TRBJ1-2; TRBD1 agrees at 9 bases. The CDR3 is 13 amino acids. V was pared by 2 bases and J by 7 bases, with 2 bases of the junction left unmatched. Germline CDR1 is MNHEY and CDR2 is SVGAGI. DNA of the CDR3: TGTGCCAGCAGTTACACAGGGGGCGTTGGCTACACCTTC. This gives the protein CASSYTGGVGYTF.

In its sample, this clone was seen once. The chain recombines TRBV28 with TRBJ2-2, with 13 bases fitting TRBD2. The V gene's germline CDR1 is MDHEN and CDR2 SYDVKM. V dropped 2 bases and J dropped 7; count of bases not matched to a gene: 10. The CDR3 sequence is 18 residues long. CDR3 region: CASSLGPGTSGKGGELFF. The CDR3 DNA is TGTGCCAGCAGTTTAGGGCCTGGGACTAGCGGGAAAGGCGGGGAGCTGTTTTTT.

The V gene is TRBV9, the J gene TRBJ2-2, with D possibly matching TRBD1 (6 bases). V was pared by 3 bases and J by 0 bases, with 9 bases between. Per germline, CDR1 SGDLS and CDR2 YYNGEE. The CDR3 runs 15 residues. This chain's CDR3 is CASSAGHANTGELFF. For the CDR3, the DNA is TGTGCCAGCAGCGCGGGACACGCGAACACCGGGGAGCTGTTTTTT.

As for this clone: Germline and junction disagree at one end, which may indicate a read error. The genes are TRBV13 and TRBJ2-7, with 11 bases lining up with TRBD1. In germline, CDR1 is PRHDT, CDR2 FYEKMQ (reference sequence). CDR3 length: 15 amino acids. The CDR3 loop reads CASSLGTGGAYEQYF. DNA for the CDR3: TGTGCCAGCAGCCTAGGGACAGGGGGGGCATACGAGCAGTACTTC.

This clone came up a few times. The chain couples TRBV23-1 to TRBJ2-5; no firm D call. TRBV23-1 is an ORF for which the function is uncertain. This CDR3 contains 11 residues. V was pared by 6 bases and J by 9 bases, with 11 bases between. CDR3 nucleotides: TGCGCCAGCAGCCCCAGGCTGCCCCAGTACTTC. Translated, it gives CASSPRLPQYF.

V usage is TRBV9 and J usage is TRBJ1-1, with D possibly matching TRBD1 (6 bases). Trimming shortened V by 4 bases and J by 4 bases, and 14 bases separated the two germline ends. Germline V gives CDR1 SGDLS, CDR2 YYNGEE. This CDR3 has 14 residues. The CDR3 nucleotides are TGTGCCAGCAGCCCCCCACGAGGGGGCACTGAAGCTTTCTTT. The encoded protein is CASSPPRGGTEAFF.

The chain uses TRBV14 and TRBJ2-2, with a possible D match to TRBD2 (6 bases). Trimming left V 8 bases short and J 1 base short, with 11 bases between. The germline V gene encodes CDR1 SGHDN and CDR2 FVKESK. The CDR3 consists of 14 residues. CDR3: CASRVAVNTGELFF. DNA for the CDR3: TGTGCCAGCCGAGTAGCGGTGAACACCGGGGAGCTGTTTTTT. Full variable domain (remainder filled in from reference TRBV14 and TRBJ2-2): EAGVTQFPSHSVIEKGQTVTLRCDPISGHDNLYWYRRVMGKEIKFLLHFVKESKQDESGMPNNRFLAERTGGTYSTLKVQPAELEDSGVYFCASRVAVNTGELFFGEGSRLTVL.

The V gene is TRBV5-1, the J gene TRBJ1-2; D is possibly TRBD1 (6 bases). Germline lookup yields CDR1 SGHRS and CDR2 YFSETQ. V was shortened by 3 bases and J by 4 bases, with 13 bases between the two germline ends. The CDR3 has 14 residues. In DNA, the CDR3 is TGCGCCAGCAGCTCAGGGACACCCGTCTATGGCTACACCTTC. This gives the protein CASSSGTPVYGYTF. Full variable domain (outside the CDR3, taken from reference TRBV5-1 and TRBJ1-2): KAGVTQTPRYLIKTRGQQVTLSCSPISGHRSVSWYQQTPGQGLQFLFEYFSETQRNKGNFPGRFSGRQFSNSRSEMNVSTLELGDSALYLCASSSGTPVYGYTFGSGTRLTVV.

The chain carries TRBV6-1 and TRBJ1-1; the match to TRBD1 covers 7 bases. The germline V gene encodes CDR1 MNHNS and CDR2 SASEGT. This CDR3 has 13 amino acids. With 3 bases clipped from V and 6 bases from J, the junction kept 4 bases outside the gene matches. In nucleotides, the CDR3 is TGTGCCAGCAGTGAGAACAGGGGTCCTGAAGCTTTCTTT. This sequence encodes CASSENRGPEAFF.

About this clone: The junction departs from the called germline gene at one end, perhaps through a read error. The chain employs TRBV4-1 and TRBJ1-4, with a weak D call TRBD1 (6 bases). CDR3 length equals 15 residues. Germline V gene lookup returns CDR1 MGHRA and CDR2 YSYEKL. CDR3 sequence: CPSSQTQGTNEKLFF. In DNA form, the CDR3 reads TGCCCCAGCAGCCAAACTCAGGGGACTAATGAAAAACTGTTTTTT.

This clone has just a few counts. The chain has TRBV6-5 and TRBJ2-7, with 9 nucleotides matching TRBD2. There are 15 residues in the CDR3. V was pared by 0 bases and J by 3 bases, with 3 bases of the junction left unmatched. CDR1 MNHEY and CDR2 SVGAGI come from the germline V gene. CDR3 sequence (DNA): TGTGCCAGCAGTTACTCGAGCGGGAGGATCTACGAGCAGTACTTC. Translation: CASSYSSGRIYEQYF.

The chain joins TRBV19 to TRBJ2-1; D not resolved. The V gene's germline CDR1 is LNHDA and CDR2 SQIVND (reference sequence). The CDR3 contains 15 residues. Trimming removed 4 bases at V and 2 bases at J, with 12 bases between. The CDR3 DNA follows: TGTGCCAGTAGTACCCGACGCGGAGCCTACAATGAGCAGTTCTTC. Translating it yields CASSTRRGAYNEQFF. The full variable domain, its missing parts supplied by reference TRBV19 and TRBJ2-1, is DGGITQSPKYLFRKEGQNVTLSCEQNLNHDAMYWYRQDPGQGLRLIYYSQIVNDFQKGDIAEGYSVSREKKESFPLTVTSAQKNPTAFYLCASSTRRGAYNEQFFGPGTRLTVL.

This clone was observed once. CDR3 region: CASNSGGNTGELFF. The CDR3 DNA sequence: TGTGCCAGCAATAGCGGGGGGAACACCGGGGAGCTGTTTTTT. The gene calls are TRBV6-1 and TRBJ2-2; 9 bases match TRBD2. Unmatched junction bases numbered 1, after V lost 7 bases and J lost 1 base. Per the germline V gene, CDR1 is MNHNS and CDR2 is SASEGT. This CDR3 spans 14 amino acids.

The rearrangement links TRBV11-2 to TRBJ2-6, with no clear D. This CDR3 comprises 15 residues. Trimming cost V 4 bases and J 2 bases, with 9 bases left between them. Germline V CDR1 and CDR2: SGHAT, FQNNGV. The CDR3 sequence: CASSSPGPGANVLTF. The CDR3, as DNA: TGTGCCAGCAGCTCCCCTGGGCCTGGGGCCAACGTCCTGACTTTC.

V and J are TRBV19 and TRBJ1-5; weak D call: TRBD1 (5 bases). There are 16 residues in the CDR3. CDR1 LNHDA and CDR2 SQIVND come from the germline V gene (reference sequence). V was cut by 5 bases and J by 0 bases, with 14 bases left in between. The DNA for the CDR3 is TGTGCCAGTAGTTTACCCAGCGGGACTAGCAATCAGCCCCAGCATTTT. Protein product: CASSLPSGTSNQPQHF. The complete variable domain, with remaining parts taken from reference TRBV19 and TRBJ1-5, reads DGGITQSPKYLFRKEGQNVTLSCEQNLNHDAMYWYRQDPGQGLRLIYYSQIVNDFQKGDIAEGYSVSREKKESFPLTVTSAQKNPTAFYLCASSLPSGTSNQPQHFGDGTRLSIL.

CDR3 sequence (DNA): TGTGCCAGCAGCCTAATGACTCAGCTAGCGAACCAAGAGACCCAGTACTTC. It codes for CASSLMTQLANQETQYF. V is TRBV5-4 and J is TRBJ2-5, with D possibly matching TRBD2 (6 bases). The V and J ends lost 4 bases and 0 bases respectively, with 19 bases between them. This CDR3 has 17 amino acids. Germline CDR1 is SGHNT and CDR2 is YYREEE (reference sequence). Full variable domain (outside the CDR3, taken from reference TRBV5-4 and TRBJ2-5): ETGVTQSPTHLIKTRGQQVTLRCSSQSGHNTVSWYQQALGQGPQFIFQYYREEENGRGNFPPRFSGLQFPNYSSELNVNALELDDSALYLCASSLMTQLANQETQYFGPGTRLLVL.

The chain joins TRBV18 to TRBJ1-2, with a possible D match to TRBD1 (6 bases). In germline, CDR1 is KGHSH, CDR2 LQKENI. The CDR3 sequence is 14 residues long. Deletions cut 2 bases from V and 4 bases from J, with 11 bases between. The DNA for the CDR3 is TGTGCCAGCTCACCAGGGGGACAACCCTATGGCTACACCTTC. Protein sequence: CASSPGGQPYGYTF.

The V and J genes are TRBV5-4 and TRBJ2-3, with D perhaps matching TRBD2 (7 bases). The CDR3 runs 12 residues. The V gene's germline CDR1 is SGHNT and CDR2 YYREEE (reference sequence). V was trimmed by 7 bases and J by 6 bases, leaving 12 bases between them. The CDR3 spells CASGGGRDTQYF. The DNA for the CDR3 is TGTGCCAGCGGGGGGGGGCGCGATACGCAGTATTTT.

This chain joins TRBV7-2 and TRBJ1-4, with D perhaps TRBD1 (5 bases). The V gene's germline CDR1 is SGHTA and CDR2 FQGNSA. This CDR3 has 16 amino acids. V lost 5 bases, J lost 2 bases, and 15 bases lay in between. The CDR3 here is CASSQLERGTNEKLFF. CDR3 sequence (DNA): TGTGCCAGCAGCCAACTAGAGCGGGGGACTAATGAAAAACTGTTTTTT.

The chain carries TRBV29-1 and TRBJ1-2, with TRBD1 identical over 7 bases. V shed 3 bases, J shed 4 bases, and the junction held 23 bases outside the gene matches. This CDR3 spans 19 amino acids. Germline V gene sequence: CDR1 SQVTM, CDR2 ANQGSEA. CDR3 coding DNA: TGCAGCGTTGATACCAGGACAGGAAAGGGGTCTCATCCGGCCTATGGCTACACCTTC. It encodes CSVDTRTGKGSHPAYGYTF.

V gene TRBV2 combines with J gene TRBJ2-5; D remains unclear. Trimming took off 3 bases at V and 4 bases at J, with 3 bases between the two ends. This CDR3 is built from 11 residues. Germline V gene lookup returns CDR1 SNHLY and CDR2 FYNNEI. The CDR3 DNA sequence: TGTGCCAGCAGTGAGAGAGAGACCCAGTACTTC. It is translated as CASSERETQYF.

The genes are TRBV9 and TRBJ1-2; 8 bases align to TRBD1. CDR1 and CDR2 from the germline V gene are SGDLS and YYNGEE. After removal of 7 bases from V and 8 bases from J, the junction contained 10 bases not matched to a gene. The length of the CDR3 is 13 residues. The CDR3 DNA reads TGTGCCAGCCTCGGACAGGGAAGGGACGGCTACACCTTC. This gives the protein CASLGQGRDGYTF.

CDR3 residues: CAISDDSTNEKLFF. The CDR3 nucleotides are TGTGCCATCAGCGATGACAGTACTAATGAAAAACTGTTTTTT. The V call is TRBV10-3, the J call TRBJ1-4, with D possibly being TRBD1 (5 bases). Germline CDR1 is ENHRY and CDR2 is SYGVKD. There are 14 residues in the CDR3. V gave up 6 bases and J gave up 2 bases, with 10 bases separating them.